This entry lists 4 T cell receptor beta chains sequenced from one sample in a study of CD8 T cells in ankylosing spondylitis. In TCRdb, the 5' RACE reads were re-called with MiXCR into one record per CDR3 protein. The table includes 25,000 to 30,000 distinct CDR3 sequences, less than 6.5% detected once. The specimen sequenced was blood, either unsorted or a sorted T cell fraction (not recorded which). Source of these receptors: a female donor with ankylosing spondylitis or in good health (not recorded which).

A few counts support this clonotype. This chain connects TRBV9 to TRBJ2-6; D unresolved. V lost 0 bases and J 2 bases, leaving 6 bases between the germline ends. The germline gives CDR1 SGDLS, CDR2 YYNGEE. This CDR3 spans 15 amino acids. The CDR3 region is CASSVARPGANVLTF. In DNA form, the CDR3 reads TGTGCCAGCAGCGTAGCTCGCCCTGGGGCCAACGTCCTGACTTTC.

The table lists this clonotype with many counts. The chain joins TRBV9 to TRBJ1-2; 9 bases match TRBD1. Germline V gives CDR1 SGDLS, CDR2 YYNGEE. This CDR3 has 16 residues. After removal of 2 bases from V and 2 bases from J, the junction contained 7 bases not matched to a gene. CDR3 sequence reads: CASSVAGTGTNYGYTF. For the CDR3, the DNA is TGTGCCAGCAGCGTCGCCGGGACAGGGACCAACTATGGCTACACCTTC.

This clonotype was seen repeatedly, ten times or more. The rearrangement links TRBV9 to TRBJ2-2, with 10 bases matching TRBD2. V shed 1 base and J 7 bases; nucleotides not matched to a gene: 7. This CDR3 has 16 residues. CDR1 SGDLS and CDR2 YYNGEE come from the germline V gene. This CDR3 is CASSVQAGGPYGELFF. The CDR3 nucleotides are TGTGCCAGCAGCGTACAAGCGGGAGGGCCGTACGGGGAGCTGTTTTTT.

This clonotype appeared many times. CDR3 protein: CASSRRTGSEAEAFF. In DNA form, the CDR3 reads TGTGCCAGCAGCCGTAGAACAGGGTCAGAAGCTGAAGCTTTCTTT. The chain has TRBV9 and TRBJ1-1, with D maybe TRBD1 (6 bases). Per germline, CDR1 SGDLS and CDR2 YYNGEE. The CDR3 contains 15 residues. Trimming removed 4 bases at V and 6 bases at J, with 19 bases between.